Following are 22 T cell receptor beta chains from one sample sequenced in a study of blood T cell repertoires in COVID-19. Data came from immunoSEQ multiplex PCR; TCRdb stores just in-frame clones and leaves some out. The repertoire holds hundreds of thousands of clones, with around 86% as singletons. Sample: peripheral blood. The receptors shown here come from a woman aged 25 to 39 with active or convalescent COVID-19.

The V and J genes are TRBV29-1 and TRBJ1-3; D gene uncertain. Trimming took 6 bases from V and 0 from J, leaving 9 bases between them. Germline CDR1 and CDR2: SQVTM and ANQGSEA. The CDR3 spans 13 residues. CDR3 nucleotides: TGCAGCGTCGCATTCAGCTCTGGAAACACCATATATTTT. It yields the protein CSVAFSSGNTIYF. Supplemented by reference TRBV29-1 and TRBJ1-3, the full variable domain reads SAVISQKPSRDICQRGTSLTIQCQVDSQVTMMFWYRQQPGQSLTLIATANQGSEATYESGFVIDKFPISRPNLTFSTLTVSNMSPEDSSIYLCSVAFSSGNTIYFGEGSWLTVV.

This clone has only one observation. The chain uses TRBV18 and TRBJ2-1; TRBD1 aligns across 7 bases. Germline V gives CDR1 KGHSH, CDR2 LQKENI. CDR3 size: 15 residues. V shed 6 bases, J shed 4 bases, and the junction held 9 bases outside the gene matches. For the CDR3, the DNA is TGTGCCAGCTCCTCTACGGGACAGTATTACAATGAGCAGTTCTTC. It translates to CASSSTGQYYNEQFF.

The V gene is TRBV19, the J gene TRBJ1-2; no firm D call. CDR3 length: 14 residues. Trimming pared 3 bases from V and 3 bases from J, leaving 11 bases between. CDR1 is LNHDA, CDR2 SQIVND, per germline (reference sequence). The CDR3, as DNA: TGTGCCAGTAGTATTATTCCGGGGTACTATGGCTACACCTTC. This sequence encodes CASSIIPGYYGYTF.

V and J are TRBV7-7 and TRBJ2-5; perhaps TRBD1 as D (5 bases). Trimming took 5 bases from V and 5 from J, leaving 21 bases between them. This CDR3 is 16 amino acids long. Germline assignment: CDR1 SSHAT and CDR2 FNYEAQ (reference sequence). The CDR3 sequence: CASSHLTAREKETQYF. CDR3 DNA sequence: TGTGCCAGCAGCCACTTAACCGCCAGGGAAAAGGAGACCCAGTACTTC.

The chain combines TRBV19 with TRBJ1-5, with 9 bases matching TRBD1. With V trimmed by 4 bases and J by 5 bases, 21 bases remained unmatched. The CDR3 has 20 amino acids. Germline lookup yields CDR1 LNHDA and CDR2 SQIVND (reference sequence). The CDR3 sequence: CASSTPGPGRGQGRDQPQHF. Written as DNA, the CDR3 is TGTGCCAGTAGTACGCCGGGGCCTGGAAGGGGACAGGGAAGAGATCAGCCCCAGCATTTT.

The table lists this clone with a few counts. This chain uses TRBV13 with TRBJ1-3, with TRBD1 identical over 9 bases. From germline, CDR1 is PRHDT and CDR2 FYEKMQ (reference sequence). V shed 5 bases, J shed 2 bases, and the junction held 4 bases outside the gene matches. This CDR3 spans 15 amino acids. CDR3 DNA: TGTGCCAGCAGCGGTACAGGGGGCGCTGGAAACACCATATATTTT. It specifies CASSGTGGAGNTIYF.

The chain is built from TRBV12-3 or TRBV12-4 and TRBJ2-2; a weak D match, TRBD1 (6 bases). Trimming left V 6 bases short and J 4 bases short, with 9 bases between. The CDR3 consists of 13 residues. The DNA of the CDR3 is TGTGCCAGCAGCCGCAGGGGCACCGGGGAGCTGTTTTTT. Residues: CASSRRGTGELFF.

In DNA, the CDR3 is TGTGCCAGCAGTCCGGGACATAATGAAAAACTGTTTTTT. Its translation: CASSPGHNEKLFF. The chain has TRBV12-3 or TRBV12-4 and TRBJ1-4; the D gene is possibly TRBD1 (6 bases). The V gene lost 5 bases and the J gene lost 4 bases, with 8 bases spanning the gap. This CDR3 comprises 13 residues.

The chain employs TRBV4-1 and TRBJ1-5, with a possible D match to TRBD1 (6 bases). V was trimmed by 4 bases and J by 1 base, leaving 11 bases between them. The CDR3 sequence is 15 residues long. Germline loops: CDR1 MGHRA, CDR2 YSYEKL. CDR3 loop: CASSPTTGSNQPQHF. CDR3 coding DNA: TGCGCCAGCAGCCCGACGACAGGAAGCAATCAGCCCCAGCATTTT.

This sequence joins TRBV2 and TRBJ2-3; 9 bases map to TRBD2. Unmatched junction bases numbered 7, after V lost 5 bases and J lost 4 bases. The CDR3 runs 15 residues. Germline V gene lookup returns CDR1 SNHLY and CDR2 FYNNEI. This CDR3 is CASSPGGGASDTQYF. The DNA for the CDR3 is TGTGCCAGCAGTCCGGGCGGGGGGGCATCAGATACGCAGTATTTT.

The gene calls are TRBV4-1 and TRBJ1-1, with TRBD1 matching over 7 bases. The CDR3 runs to 15 residues. Germline-derived CDR1 and CDR2 are MGHRA and YSYEKL. V shed 4 bases, J shed 1 base, and the junction held 6 bases outside the gene matches. The CDR3 loop reads CASSPAGTANTEAFF. As DNA, the CDR3 is TGCGCCAGCAGCCCTGCCGGGACAGCGAACACTGAAGCTTTCTTT.

This clone was observed a few times. The V gene is TRBV27, the J gene TRBJ1-1, with D possibly matching TRBD1 (5 bases). The CDR3 is 14 residues long. The germline V gene encodes CDR1 MNHEY and CDR2 SMNVEV (reference sequence). V lost 4 bases, J lost 3 bases, and 12 bases lay in between. CDR3 bases: TGTGCCAGCAGTTCCCGGGGGGGGTACACTGAAGCTTTCTTT. Translating gives CASSSRGGYTEAFF.

The V gene is TRBV19, the J gene TRBJ1-1; weak D call: TRBD1 (6 bases). Trimming left V 0 bases short and J 5 bases short, with 10 bases between. Germline values: CDR1 LNHDA, CDR2 SQIVND (reference sequence). The CDR3 contains 14 residues. Here the CDR3 DNA reads TGTGCCAGTAGTATAGATGCAGGGGTTACTGAAGCTTTCTTT. Translating it yields CASSIDAGVTEAFF.

The chain links TRBV2 to TRBJ1-1, with 12 bases matching TRBD1. The junction had 6 bases not matched to a gene; V was cut back by 3 bases and J by 10 bases. This CDR3 comprises 14 residues. Germline values: CDR1 SNHLY, CDR2 FYNNEI. The CDR3 region has the DNA TGTGCCAGCAGTGACCGGGACAGGGGGCCGACAGCTTTCTTT. It yields the protein CASSDRDRGPTAFF. Full variable domain (outside the CDR3, taken from reference TRBV2 and TRBJ1-1): EPEVTQTPSHQVTQMGQEVILRCVPISNHLYFYWYRQILGQKVEFLVSFYNNEISEKSEIFDDQFSVERPDGSNFTLKIRSTKLEDSAMYFCASSDRDRGPTAFFGQGTRLTVV.

This chain uses TRBV4-1 with TRBJ2-1; D uncertain. The CDR3 consists of 16 residues. Germline V lookup: CDR1 MGHRA, CDR2 YSYEKL. V dropped 1 base and J dropped 3 bases, with 13 bases sitting between them. Written as DNA, the CDR3 is TGCGCCAGCAGCCAAGTGGGCATGGATGTCTACAATGAGCAGTTCTTC. It codes for CASSQVGMDVYNEQFF.

The chain links TRBV27 to TRBJ2-2; D call uncertain. The germline V and J ends were trimmed by 2 bases and 5 bases, with 12 bases remaining between them. This CDR3 region has 15 residues. Germline-derived CDR1 and CDR2 are MNHEY and SMNVEV (reference sequence). The CDR3 region is CASSLRGTRTGELFF. The CDR3 DNA sequence: TGTGCCAGCAGTTTAAGAGGAACAAGAACCGGGGAGCTGTTTTTT.

The V call is TRBV27, the J call TRBJ1-6; the D gene is possibly TRBD1 (5 bases). CDR1 and CDR2 (germline): MNHEY, SMNVEV (reference sequence). CDR3 length: 17 amino acids. Between the trimmed V and J ends, which lost 5 bases and 3 bases, there was a span of 17 bases. The chain's CDR3 is CASSLKQAADYNSPLHF. Written as DNA, the CDR3 is TGTGCCAGCAGTCTCAAACAGGCCGCCGACTATAATTCACCCCTCCACTTT.

This clone appeared a single time. V gene TRBV2 combines with J gene TRBJ2-1; 8 nucleotides match TRBD2. The germline V gene has CDR1 SNHLY and CDR2 FYNNEI. CDR3 length: 12 amino acids. V lost 7 bases to trimming and J lost 10 bases; unmatched junction nucleotides: 6. CDR3 sequence (DNA): TGTGCCAGCACTAGAGCGGGAGACGAGCAGTTCTTC. Amino acids: CASTRAGDEQFF.

A note on this clone: The same CDR3 is also encoded by other DNA sequences in this sample. J is TRBJ2-2 and V is TRBV5-1, with D perhaps matching TRBD1 (6 bases). Looked up from germline, CDR1 is SGHRS and CDR2 is YFSETQ. CDR3 length: 14 amino acids. Trimming shortened V by 3 bases and J by 1 base, and 7 bases separated the two germline ends. In DNA, the CDR3 is TGCGCCAGCAGCTCGGGACAGAACACCGGGGAGCTGTTTTTT. Its translation is CASSSGQNTGELFF. The entire variable domain, with the rest obtained from reference TRBV5-1 and TRBJ2-2, is as follows: KAGVTQTPRYLIKTRGQQVTLSCSPISGHRSVSWYQQTPGQGLQFLFEYFSETQRNKGNFPGRFSGRQFSNSRSEMNVSTLELGDSALYLCASSSGQNTGELFFGEGSRLTVL.

The CDR3, as DNA: TGTGCCAGCAGGCTGGGACAGGGCAATGGCTACACCTTC. Its protein product is CASRLGQGNGYTF. This rearrangement joins TRBV6-5 to TRBJ1-2; 9 bases fit TRBD1. CDR3 length: 13 residues. V was clipped by 6 bases and J by 6 bases; unmatched bases: 5. The germline V gene has CDR1 MNHEY and CDR2 SVGAGI.

V and J are TRBV11-2 and TRBJ2-5; 8 bases are a match to TRBD1. The trim removed 10 bases at V and 4 bases at J, leaving 2 bases unmatched. Looked up from germline, CDR1 is SGHAT and CDR2 is FQNNGV. CDR3 size: 11 residues. CDR3 amino acids: CATTGGETQYF. CDR3 DNA sequence: TGTGCCACAACAGGGGGAGAGACCCAGTACTTC.

The rearrangement links TRBV6-5 to TRBJ2-2; 8 nucleotides align to TRBD1. Trimming removed 6 bases from V and 4 bases from J; junction bases left unmatched: 7. Looked up from germline, CDR1 is MNHEY and CDR2 is SVGAGI. This CDR3 is built from 15 residues. In DNA form, the CDR3 reads TGTGCCAGCAGAGCCGACAGGGGAGGCACCGGGGAGCTGTTTTTT. It specifies CASRADRGGTGELFF.